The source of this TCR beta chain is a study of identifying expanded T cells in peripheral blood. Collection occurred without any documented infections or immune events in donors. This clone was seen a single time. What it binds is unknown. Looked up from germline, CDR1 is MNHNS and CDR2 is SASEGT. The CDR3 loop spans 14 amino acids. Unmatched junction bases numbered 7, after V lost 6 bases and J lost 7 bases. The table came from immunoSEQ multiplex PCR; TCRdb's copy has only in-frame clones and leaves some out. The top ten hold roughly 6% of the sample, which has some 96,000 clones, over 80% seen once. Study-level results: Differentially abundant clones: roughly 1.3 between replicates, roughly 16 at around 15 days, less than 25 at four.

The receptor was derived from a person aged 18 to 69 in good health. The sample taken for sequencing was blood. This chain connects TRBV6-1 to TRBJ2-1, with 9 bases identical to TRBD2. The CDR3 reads CASRVAGAGNEQFF. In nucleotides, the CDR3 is TGTGCCAGCAGGGTAGCGGGGGCGGGGAATGAGCAGTTCTTC.